This TCR beta chain was identified during a study of OX40 agonist ivuxolimab in advanced cancers. Study overall: Each dose-escalation patient presented with hepatocellular carcinoma, melanoma, renal cell or head and neck cancer.

The repertoire was sequenced with immunoSEQ multiplex PCR; TCRdb's copy has only in-frame clones and lacks some. The sample records 60,000 to 90,000 clones, around 80% being singletons. CDR1 is SGHTA and CDR2 is FQGNSA in the germline V gene. The CDR3 extends over 16 amino acids. V gave up 5 bases and J gave up 4 bases, with 20 bases separating them. The chain links TRBV7-2 to TRBJ1-2, with D perhaps matching TRBD1 (6 bases). The sequence was obtained from an adult with an advanced solid tumor such as melanoma, head and neck, liver or kidney cancer. Sequencing used CD4+ or CD8+ T cells sorted from blood, obtained in a trial of the OX40 agonist ivuxolimab. The CDR3 region has the DNA TGTGCCAGCAGCCTGGGCGGGGGGGCGGCGAGCTATGGCTACACCTTC. Translated, it gives CASSLGGGAASYGYTF. The full variable domain, in which reference TRBV7-2 and TRBJ1-2 provide the parts outside the CDR3, is GAGVSQSPSNKVTEKGKDVELRCDPISGHTALYWYRQSLGQGLEFLIYFQGNSAPDKSGLPSDRFSAERTGGSVSTLTIQRTQQEDSAVYLCASSLGGGAASYGYTFGSGTRLTVV.